The next 30 T cell receptor beta chains were all read from a single sample in a study of blood T cell repertoires in COVID-19. Produced via immunoSEQ multiplex PCR; TCRdb's table is partial and in-frame only. In the table there are under 300,000 clones, 85% of which are singletons. Sequenced sample: peripheral blood. These receptors were obtained from a human donor in a cohort sampled during active COVID-19.

CDR3 sequence: CASSQRLAGGTDEQFF. CDR3 sequence (DNA): TGTGCCAGCAGCCAACGACTAGCGGGAGGCACCGATGAGCAGTTCTTC. V usage is TRBV4-2 and J usage is TRBJ2-1; 13 nucleotides align to TRBD2. The CDR3 runs 16 residues. Germline V gene data show CDR1 as LGHNA and CDR2 as YNFKEQ. The J segment lost 8 bases and the V segment lost 2 bases, leaving 6 bases of the junction unmatched.

This chain links TRBV7-9 with TRBJ2-7; no definite D call. Germline V gene sequence: CDR1 SEHNR, CDR2 FQNEAQ (reference sequence). The CDR3 is made up of 15 amino acids. V was cut by 4 bases and J by 4 bases, with 17 bases left in between. CDR3: CASSSGPDPLYEQYF. DNA of the CDR3: TGTGCCAGCAGCTCTGGGCCCGACCCTTTATACGAGCAGTACTTC.

This clone was counted only a few times. V usage is TRBV6-1 and J usage is TRBJ2-7; 12 bases are shared with TRBD2. J lost 2 bases, V lost 1 base, and 3 bases had no gene match. CDR1 is MNHNS, CDR2 SASEGT, per germline. There are 16 residues in the CDR3. CDR3 coding DNA: TGTGCCAGCAGTGAAGGGGGACTAGCGGGCACCTACGAGCAGTACTTC. Translated, it gives CASSEGGLAGTYEQYF.

The gene calls are TRBV7-9 and TRBJ1-4; D might be TRBD1 (6 bases). In germline, CDR1 is SEHNR, CDR2 FQNEAQ (reference sequence). Deletions cut 5 bases from V and 4 bases from J, with 11 bases between. The CDR3 covers 14 residues. The CDR3 bases are TGTGCCAGCAGCCGACAGGAAATTAATGAAAAACTGTTTTTT. Amino acid sequence: CASSRQEINEKLFF.

V and J are TRBV28 and TRBJ1-2, with a weak D call TRBD1 (6 bases). The CDR3 has 16 residues. Germline V gives CDR1 MDHEN, CDR2 SYDVKM. The ends were cut back, 2 bases at V and 3 bases at J, with 16 bases in the middle. This chain's CDR3 is CASSLGLVGADYGYTF. The CDR3 DNA is TGTGCCAGCAGTTTAGGTTTGGTGGGGGCAGACTATGGCTACACCTTC.

The chain recombines TRBV4-1 with TRBJ1-4; 7 bases line up with TRBD1. V gave up 4 bases and J gave up 4 bases; unmatched junction bases: 9. This CDR3 is 16 amino acids long. CDR1 is MGHRA and CDR2 is YSYEKL in the germline V gene. Here the CDR3 reads CASSPLPGQRNEKLFF. CDR3 coding DNA: TGCGCCAGCAGCCCCCTCCCGGGACAGCGTAATGAAAAACTGTTTTTT.

J is TRBJ2-2 and V is TRBV5-1; 10 bases fit TRBD2. The CDR3 loop spans 16 amino acids. Looked up from germline, CDR1 is SGHRS and CDR2 is YFSETQ. With 0 bases clipped from V and 4 bases from J, the junction kept 3 bases outside the gene matches. The chain's CDR3 is CASSLAASGGTGELFF. For the CDR3, the DNA is TGCGCCAGCAGCTTGGCGGCTAGCGGGGGCACCGGGGAGCTGTTTTTT.

This chain connects TRBV18 to TRBJ2-1; TRBD1 agrees at 7 bases. The length of the CDR3 is 20 residues. With 5 bases clipped from V and 0 bases from J, the junction kept 19 bases outside the gene matches. Germline lookup yields CDR1 KGHSH and CDR2 LQKENI. The CDR3 coding sequence is TGTGCCAGCTCATCCACAAGGGGGCGGCTAGCATACCGCTCCTACAATGAGCAGTTCTTC. This gives the protein CASSSTRGRLAYRSYNEQFF.

The genes are TRBV9 and TRBJ1-1, with TRBD1 as a possible D gene (6 bases). Per germline, CDR1 SGDLS and CDR2 YYNGEE. With 3 bases removed from V and 10 bases from J, the gap between germline ends came to 16 bases. This CDR3 is built from 13 residues. The CDR3 DNA reads as TGTGCCAGCAGCGCCCAACAGGGTGGGGGAGCTTTCTTT. It encodes CASSAQQGGGAFF.

The count of this clone is one. The chain employs TRBV20-1 and TRBJ2-3; 8 bases line up with TRBD1. The CDR3 is 17 amino acids. Germline CDR1 DFQATT, CDR2 SNEGSKA (reference sequence). Trimming cost V 3 bases and J 2 bases; bases outside gene matches: 13. CDR3 amino acids: CSASAQGGLPSTDTQYF. Here the CDR3 DNA reads TGCAGTGCTAGTGCACAGGGGGGTTTACCGTCCACAGATACGCAGTATTTT.

The chain links TRBV18 to TRBJ2-1, with no clear D. Trimming stripped 0 bases from V and 0 bases from J, with 6 bases between. Germline values: CDR1 KGHSH, CDR2 LQKENI. The CDR3 totals 15 residues. The CDR3 spells CASSPPLASYNEQFF. CDR3 nucleotide sequence: TGTGCCAGCTCACCACCGTTGGCCTCCTACAATGAGCAGTTCTTC.

The rearrangement uses TRBV6-1 and TRBJ2-1; D is possibly TRBD2 (5 bases). The CDR3 contains 16 residues. Germline CDR1 is MNHNS and CDR2 is SASEGT. The V end lost 0 bases, the J end lost 7 bases, and 16 bases lay between the germline ends. CDR3 sequence (DNA): TGTGCCAGCAGTGAAGCCCTGGGTGGGAGAAGGAATGAGCAGTTCTTC. Protein product: CASSEALGGRRNEQFF.

Details on this clone: This same CDR3 is encoded by further DNA sequences in the sample. This chain joins TRBV5-1 and TRBJ2-5; weak D call: TRBD1 (5 bases). Germline V gene sequence: CDR1 SGHRS, CDR2 YFSETQ. The CDR3 runs to 12 residues. Trimming took 0 bases from V and 5 from J, leaving 5 bases between them. The CDR3 reads CASSLAGETQYF. Written as DNA, the CDR3 is TGCGCCAGCAGCTTGGCAGGGGAGACCCAGTACTTC.

This rearrangement joins TRBV11-2 to TRBJ1-2, with D hard to call. Germline values: CDR1 SGHAT, CDR2 FQNNGV. The V end was cut by 6 bases, the J end by 5 bases, with 25 bases between. The CDR3 covers 17 residues. The DNA for the CDR3 is TGTGCCAGCAGACCGGCAGGAACCCTTTCCCCCCTTTATGGCTACACCTTC. Translation gives CASRPAGTLSPLYGYTF.

This clone was detected only once. The V and J genes are TRBV2 and TRBJ1-4; maybe TRBD1 (5 bases). The CDR3 has 15 residues. V dropped 8 bases and J dropped 0 bases, with 13 bases sitting between them. Germline CDR1 SNHLY, CDR2 FYNNEI. The CDR3 region has the DNA TGTGCCAGCGTTCCCTACAGGTCAACTAATGAAAAACTGTTTTTT. Translated, it gives CASVPYRSTNEKLFF.

The CDR3 coding sequence is TGCGCCAGCAGCCCGACTACATCTAGCACAGATACGCAGTATTTT. This encodes CASSPTTSSTDTQYF. V is TRBV5-1 and J is TRBJ2-3; a weak D match, TRBD2 (5 bases). The CDR3 length is 15 residues. Germline values: CDR1 SGHRS, CDR2 YFSETQ. The germline V and J ends were trimmed by 4 bases and 0 bases, with 12 bases remaining between them.

This sequence joins TRBV23-1 and TRBJ2-3, with 8 bases aligning to TRBD1. TRBV23-1 is known as an ORF, though its function is uncertain. This CDR3 contains 17 residues. V lost 3 bases to trimming and J lost 0 bases; unmatched junction nucleotides: 8. The CDR3 loop reads CASSHLGQGNSTDTQYF. CDR3 nucleotides: TGCGCCAGCAGTCACCTTGGACAGGGAAATAGCACAGATACGCAGTATTTT.

V and J are TRBV11-2 and TRBJ2-5; D is unresolved. Trimming stripped 3 bases from V and 5 bases from J, with 13 bases between. The CDR3 spans 14 residues. From germline, CDR1 is SGHAT and CDR2 FQNNGV. CDR3 sequence: CASSFGLGWETQYF. DNA of the CDR3: TGTGCCAGCAGCTTTGGTCTCGGGTGGGAGACCCAGTACTTC.

The genes are TRBV28 and TRBJ2-7, with TRBD2 matching over 9 bases. The CDR3 loop spans 16 amino acids. Germline V lookup: CDR1 MDHEN, CDR2 SYDVKM. V lost 5 bases and J lost 6; bases outside the gene matches: 14. The CDR3 protein is CASSALAGPGPTEQYF. CDR3 coding DNA: TGTGCCAGCAGTGCCCTAGCGGGGCCGGGCCCGACCGAGCAGTACTTC.

The V and J genes are TRBV3-1 (or the pseudogene TRBV3-2) and TRBJ1-2; 9 bases are a match to TRBD1. With 0 bases clipped from V and 7 bases from J, the junction kept 9 bases outside the gene matches. Germline V gene data show CDR1 as LGHDT and CDR2 as YNNKEL (reference sequence). The CDR3 has 16 residues. CDR3 sequence reads: CASSQDQGTGYGGYTF. In DNA, the CDR3 is TGTGCCAGCAGCCAAGATCAGGGGACAGGGTATGGTGGCTACACCTTC.

This chain joins TRBV21-1 and TRBJ1-5; TRBD1, the D gene given by the table, was not confirmed from the DNA. TRBV21-1 represents a pseudogene. This CDR3 comprises 17 residues. This CDR3 reads CASSTWDRESSNQPQHF. The CDR3 nucleotides are TGTGCCAGCAGCACATGGGACAGGGAGAGCAGCAATCAGCCCCAGCATTTT.

The CDR3 loop reads CAIDAGGQMAGELFF. CDR3 DNA: TGTGCCATCGATGCGGGAGGGCAAATGGCCGGGGAGCTGTTTTTT. The chain carries TRBV10-3 and TRBJ2-2, with 9 bases that match TRBD2. This CDR3 comprises 15 residues. Germline CDR1 and CDR2: ENHRY and SYGVKD. V lost 8 bases to trimming and J lost 6 bases; unmatched junction nucleotides: 10.

This clone was seen once. The chain is built from TRBV3-1 (or the pseudogene TRBV3-2) and TRBJ1-2; 9 bases line up with TRBD1. The germline gives CDR1 LGHDT, CDR2 YNNKEL (reference sequence). The CDR3 spans 15 residues. With 1 base clipped from V and 8 bases from J, the junction kept 8 bases outside the gene matches. DNA for the CDR3: TGTGCCAGCAGCCAAGGACAGGGACAGGGTCGGGGCTACACCTTC. It codes for CASSQGQGQGRGYTF.

This clone was counted between two and nine times. V and J are TRBV18 and TRBJ2-5; the match to TRBD1 covers 8 bases. V shed 1 base and J 1 base; nucleotides not matched to a gene: 8. CDR1 is KGHSH and CDR2 is LQKENI in the germline V gene. The CDR3 is 17 residues long. The CDR3 protein is CASSPRQGAGGQETQYF. CDR3 DNA sequence: TGTGCCAGCTCACCACGGCAGGGGGCGGGTGGCCAAGAGACCCAGTACTTC.

In this sample, this clone turned up a few times. This chain joins TRBV10-3 and TRBJ2-7; 8 nucleotides agree with TRBD2. The CDR3 totals 13 residues. Germline lookup yields CDR1 ENHRY and CDR2 SYGVKD. After removal of 3 bases from V and 4 bases from J, the junction contained 2 bases not matched to a gene. CDR3 protein: CAISEAGAYEQYF. Written as DNA, the CDR3 is TGTGCCATCAGTGAAGCGGGGGCATACGAGCAGTACTTC.

The rearrangement links TRBV6-4 to TRBJ2-1; D may be TRBD1 (6 bases). With 3 bases removed from V and 0 bases from J, the gap between germline ends came to 9 bases. Germline V gene data show CDR1 as MRHNA and CDR2 as SNTAGT. The CDR3 loop spans 15 amino acids. For the CDR3, the DNA is TGTGCCAGCAGTGAAGTAGGGGGCTCCTACAATGAGCAGTTCTTC. Amino acid sequence: CASSEVGGSYNEQFF.

This clone appeared a few times. The V gene is TRBV7-9, the J gene TRBJ2-1; no definite D call. The CDR3 spans 13 residues. Germline loops: CDR1 SEHNR, CDR2 FQNEAQ (reference sequence). V gave up 4 bases and J gave up 6 bases, with 10 bases separating them. The CDR3 region has the DNA TGTGCCAGCAGCTCTGGAGATTTCAATGAGCAGTTCTTC. It yields the protein CASSSGDFNEQFF.

V usage is TRBV27 and J usage is TRBJ2-1; TRBD2 matches at 9 bases. V dropped 4 bases and J dropped 9; count of bases not matched to a gene: 7. The CDR3 runs 14 residues. Looked up from germline, CDR1 is MNHEY and CDR2 is SMNVEV (reference sequence). CDR3 DNA sequence: TGTGCCAGCAGTTCCGGTAGGGGACTAGCTGAGCAGTTCTTC. This encodes CASSSGRGLAEQFF.

V usage is TRBV18 and J usage is TRBJ2-7, with D possibly being TRBD1 (6 bases). The length of the CDR3 is 13 residues. V was shortened by 4 bases and J by 3 bases, with 10 bases between the two germline ends. Germline CDR1 KGHSH, CDR2 LQKENI. The CDR3 protein is CASSRDISYEQYF. The CDR3 coding sequence is TGTGCCAGCTCACGGGACATAAGCTACGAGCAGTACTTC.

This chain uses TRBV28 with TRBJ2-5; tentative D call: TRBD2 (5 bases). V was pared by 3 bases and J by 5 bases, with 19 bases between. The CDR3 covers 16 residues. Germline V gene data show CDR1 as MDHEN and CDR2 as SYDVKM. CDR3 nucleotides: TGTGCCAGCAGTTTCTGGGGTGAGGGATTGCGGGAGACCCAGTACTTC. Translated: CASSFWGEGLRETQYF.